What follows is one T cell receptor beta chain and its context. The antigen is unknown. TCRs were sequenced from a few patients responding to pembrolizumab. CDR3 length equals 15 residues. Germline lookup yields CDR1 SGHNT and CDR2 YENEEA. V lost 5 bases, J lost 3 bases, and 7 bases stayed unmatched. The sample comes from a study of PD-1 blockade in mismatch repair-deficient tumors. Findings and caveats of the study: Rapid post-treatment expansion, then contraction, generally preceding radiologic response, marked tumor-resident clones.

Sequencing was performed with immunoSEQ multiplex PCR; in TCRdb, only in-frame clones are kept and a portion is missing. The repertoire holds about 100,000 clones, with over 75% as singletons. This receptor was obtained from an adult with mismatch repair-deficient cancer. Sequences were derived from peripheral blood, sampled roughly 35 weeks after starting pembrolizumab. The chain joins TRBV11-3 to TRBJ1-2, with 9 nucleotides matching TRBD1. The CDR3 spells CASSLGQGGYYGYTF. DNA for the CDR3: TGTGCCAGCAGCCTGGGACAGGGAGGATACTATGGCTACACCTTC.